A selection of T cell receptor beta chains follows, all from one sample in a study of blood T cell repertoires in COVID-19. The repertoire was sequenced with immunoSEQ multiplex PCR; TCRdb's copy has only in-frame clones and lacks some. The data show just over 150,000 clones, with 85% seen just once and about 3.5% held by the top ten. The sample taken for sequencing was peripheral blood. The receptors were sampled from a human donor with acute or convalescent COVID-19. The donor label of this sample is uncertain. Both conserved end residues are part of each CDR3. Each record gives: J gene, V gene, D gene, clone size, CDR3 protein, CDR3 DNA. The D gene is left open where the match is weak. Only some rows state a clone size, as once, few, many or a class for expanded clones.

>TRBJ2-7|TRBV14|TRBD2|.
CASSLMTSTRQQYF
TGTGCCAGCAGCCTCATGACTAGCACAAGACAGCAGTACTTC
>TRBJ2-1|TRBV15|TRBD2|.
CATSREGGRYNEQFF
TGTGCCACCAGCAGAGAGGGGGGGAGGTACAATGAGCAGTTCTTC
>TRBJ2-7|TRBV3-1/TRBV3-2|.|.
CASSREMGEQYF
TGTGCCAGCAGCCGGGAGATGGGGGAGCAGTACTTC
>TRBJ1-1|TRBV4-1|.|.
CASSQDPGGGTEAFF
TGCGCCAGCAGCCAAGATCCGGGGGGAGGAACTGAAGCTTTCTTT
>TRBJ1-1|TRBV29-1|.|.
CSASQANTEAFF
TGCAGCGCTTCCCAAGCGAACACTGAAGCTTTCTTT
>TRBJ1-1|TRBV5-6|.|.
CASSFRGWNTEAFF
TGTGCCAGCAGCTTTAGAGGGTGGAACACTGAAGCTTTCTTT
>TRBJ2-3|TRBV5-4|TRBD2|.
CASSSRLAATDTQYF
TGTGCCAGCAGCTCGAGACTAGCGGCCACAGATACGCAGTATTTT
>TRBJ2-7|TRBV27|TRBD1|.
CASSSTGTGGYEQYF
TGTGCCAGCAGTTCTACCGGGACAGGAGGATACGAGCAGTACTTC
>TRBJ1-1|TRBV6-2/TRBV6-3|.|.
CASSYGQNTEAFF
TGTGCCAGCAGTTACGGCCAAAACACTGAAGCTTTCTTT
>TRBJ2-1|TRBV7-2|TRBD1|.
CASSRGTGPDNEQFF
TGTGCCAGCAGCCGCGGGACAGGCCCAGACAATGAGCAGTTCTTC
>TRBJ1-5|TRBV14|.|.
CASSQDGSGQPQHF
TGTGCCAGCAGCCAAGATGGTTCAGGGCAGCCCCAGCATTTT
>TRBJ1-5|TRBV28|.|.
CASSSGGGDNQPQHF
TGTGCCAGCAGTAGCGGAGGAGGGGACAATCAGCCCCAGCATTTT
>TRBJ2-3|TRBV2|TRBD2|.
CATRTGGGYTDTQYF
TGTGCCACCCGTACGGGCGGGGGGTACACAGATACGCAGTATTTT
>TRBJ1-2|TRBV7-2|.|.
CASSSDRQNYGYTF
TGTGCCAGCAGCTCCGACCGACAGAACTATGGCTACACCTTC
>TRBJ1-6|TRBV19|TRBD1|.
CASVQTQGAKDYHNSPLHF
TGTGCCAGCGTACAAACACAGGGGGCGAAGGATTATCATAATTCACCCCTCCACTTT
>TRBJ2-7|TRBV3-1/TRBV3-2|.|many
CASSQAFSVQYF
TGTGCCAGCAGCCAAGCCTTTAGTGTGCAGTACTTC
>TRBJ1-1|TRBV28|TRBD1|.
CASPGAGGTEAFF
TGTGCCAGCCCCGGCGCAGGGGGAACTGAAGCTTTCTTT
>TRBJ1-1|TRBV5-6|TRBD1|.
CASSYRDRLNTEAFF
TGTGCCAGCAGCTACCGGGACAGGCTTAACACTGAAGCTTTCTTT
>TRBJ1-1|TRBV2|.|.
CASTLKGDTEAFF
TGTGCCAGCACCCTAAAGGGGGACACTGAAGCTTTCTTT
>TRBJ1-5|TRBV30|.|.
CAWSLQSNQPQHF
TGTGCCTGGAGTTTACAGTCCAATCAGCCCCAGCATTTT
>TRBJ1-5|TRBV30|.|.
CAWSVNEGQPQHF
TGTGCCTGGAGTGTAAATGAGGGTCAGCCCCAGCATTTT
>TRBJ1-5|TRBV3-1/TRBV3-2|.|.
CASSQVRDQPQHF
TGTGCCAGCAGCCAGGTCAGGGATCAGCCCCAGCATTTT
>TRBJ2-1|TRBV7-6|.|.
CASSLGPYNEQFF
TGTGCCAGCAGCTTAGGGCCATACAATGAGCAGTTCTTC
>TRBJ2-7|TRBV7-6|.|few
CASSLQSNDWNEQYF
TGTGCCAGCAGCTTACAGTCGAACGACTGGAACGAGCAGTACTTC
>TRBJ1-1|TRBV27|.|.
CASSTIGQFTMNTEAFF
TGTGCCAGCAGTACGATTGGACAGTTCACCATGAACACTGAAGCTTTCTTT
>TRBJ1-1|TRBV30|.|.
CAWSINREITEAFF
TGTGCCTGGAGTATCAACAGGGAGATCACTGAAGCTTTCTTT
>TRBJ1-2|TRBV4-1|.|few
CASSQVALEHYGYTF
TGCGCCAGCAGCCAAGTGGCTCTGGAGCACTATGGCTACACCTTC
>TRBJ1-5|TRBV12-3/TRBV12-4|.|.
CASSSQSNQPQHF
TGTGCCAGCAGTTCTCAGTCCAATCAGCCCCAGCATTTT
>TRBJ2-7|TRBV9|.|.
CASSPIQGIYEQYF
TGTGCCAGCAGCCCAATACAGGGAATCTACGAGCAGTACTTC
>TRBJ2-2|TRBV24-1|TRBD1|.
CATRNTGQGNTGELFF
TGTGCCACCAGGAATACAGGACAGGGGAACACCGGGGAGCTGTTTTTT
>TRBJ2-5|TRBV6-2/TRBV6-3|.|.
CASSYPAEQETQYF
TGTGCCAGCAGTTATCCGGCGGAACAAGAGACCCAGTACTTC
>TRBJ2-7|TRBV30|.|.
CASTTGAFEQYF
TGTGCCTCCACGACAGGCGCCTTCGAGCAGTACTTC
>TRBJ2-5|TRBV5-4|TRBD1|.
CASSKQGAGAETQYF
TGTGCCAGCAGTAAACAGGGGGCTGGGGCAGAGACCCAGTACTTC
>TRBJ2-1|TRBV6-1|TRBD2|few
CASSATGLASYNEQFF
TGTGCCAGCAGTGCCACGGGACTAGCAAGCTACAATGAGCAGTTCTTC
>TRBJ1-3|TRBV18|.|.
CASSPRSGQPSGNTIYF
TGTGCCAGCTCACCACGTTCGGGTCAGCCCTCTGGAAACACCATATATTTT
>TRBJ2-7|TRBV18|.|.
CASSPWADSEQYF
TGTGCCAGCTCACCGTGGGCGGACAGCGAGCAGTACTTC
>TRBJ2-2|TRBV2|TRBD2|.
CASSGLAGSGELFF
TGTGCCAGCAGCGGACTAGCGGGGTCCGGGGAGCTGTTTTTT
>TRBJ1-2|TRBV24-1|TRBD1|.
CATSDTGTAYGYTF
TGTGCCACCAGTGACACCGGGACAGCCTATGGCTACACCTTC
>TRBJ1-6|TRBV18|.|.
CASSPVRDNASPLHF
TGTGCCAGCTCACCAGTCCGGGACAATGCTTCACCCCTCCACTTT
>TRBJ1-1|TRBV7-9|.|.
CASSFFTVNTEAFF
TGTGCCAGCAGCTTTTTTACGGTGAACACTGAAGCTTTCTTT
>TRBJ2-5|TRBV4-3|TRBD2|.
CASSQDPLAGAQETQYF
TGCGCCAGCAGCCAAGATCCCCTAGCGGGGGCCCAAGAGACCCAGTACTTC
>TRBJ2-3|TRBV27|.|.
CASSPTRHSDTQYF
TGTGCCAGCAGTCCGACACGACATTCAGATACGCAGTATTTT
>TRBJ2-1|TRBV11-2|TRBD2|.
CASSPVGLAGGPYNEQFF
TGTGCCAGCAGCCCAGTGGGACTAGCGGGGGGGCCGTACAATGAGCAGTTCTTC